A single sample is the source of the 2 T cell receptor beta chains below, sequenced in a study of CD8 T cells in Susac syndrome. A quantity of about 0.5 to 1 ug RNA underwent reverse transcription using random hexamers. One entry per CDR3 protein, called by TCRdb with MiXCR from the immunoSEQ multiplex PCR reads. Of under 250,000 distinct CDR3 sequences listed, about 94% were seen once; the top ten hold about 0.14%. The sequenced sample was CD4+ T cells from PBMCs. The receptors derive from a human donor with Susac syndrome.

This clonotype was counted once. The CDR3 region has the DNA TGCAGTGCTAGAGACATGACAGGGAACACTGAAGCTTTCTTT. This encodes CSARDMTGNTEAFF. V usage is TRBV20-1 and J usage is TRBJ1-1, with a tentative D call TRBD1 (6 bases). The CDR3 consists of 14 residues. CDR1 DFQATT and CDR2 SNEGSKA come from the germline V gene (reference sequence). V gave up 0 bases and J gave up 1 base, with 9 bases separating them.

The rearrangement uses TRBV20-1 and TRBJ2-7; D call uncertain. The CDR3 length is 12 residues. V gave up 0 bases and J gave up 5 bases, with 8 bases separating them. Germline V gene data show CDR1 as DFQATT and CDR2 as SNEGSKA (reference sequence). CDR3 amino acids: CSARELLDEQYF. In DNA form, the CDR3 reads TGCAGTGCTAGAGAACTTTTGGACGAGCAGTACTTC.